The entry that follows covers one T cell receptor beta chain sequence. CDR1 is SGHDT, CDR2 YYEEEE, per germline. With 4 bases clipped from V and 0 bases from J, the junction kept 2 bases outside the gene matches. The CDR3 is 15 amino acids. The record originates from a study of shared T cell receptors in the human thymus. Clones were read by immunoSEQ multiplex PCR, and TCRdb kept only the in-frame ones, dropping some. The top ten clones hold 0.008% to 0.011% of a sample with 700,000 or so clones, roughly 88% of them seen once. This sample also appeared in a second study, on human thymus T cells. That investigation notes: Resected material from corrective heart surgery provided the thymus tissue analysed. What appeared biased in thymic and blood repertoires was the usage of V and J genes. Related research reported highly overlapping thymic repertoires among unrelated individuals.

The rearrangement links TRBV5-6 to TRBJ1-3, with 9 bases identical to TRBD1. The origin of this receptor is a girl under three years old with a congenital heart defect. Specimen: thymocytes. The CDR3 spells CASSEGQGSGNTIYF. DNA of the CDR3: TGTGCCAGCAGCGAGGGACAGGGCTCTGGAAACACCATATATTTT.